The T cell receptor (beta chain) under discussion was sequenced for a study of blood T cell repertoires in COVID-19. Study at large: Samples taken during acute and convalescent COVID-19 were collected in the United States, Italy and Spain. From T cells, B-cell-depleted T cells, or PBMCs came the material, which was cDNA or gDNA.

The CDR3 spans 13 residues. V was cut by 3 bases and J by 8 bases, with 8 bases left in between. Germline V gives CDR1 MGHDK, CDR2 SYGVNS. In the authors' workflow: Cell counts per sample came from amplifying reference gene primers. This table comes from immunoSEQ multiplex PCR, and its TCRdb copy is limited to in-frame clones, with some not included. That table gives V, J and clone size, and the DNA gave D and trimming. The sample contains 50,000 to 75,000 clones, about 90% of which appear only once. The clonotype originates from a woman aged 45-59 years with active or convalescent COVID-19. The specimen sequenced was peripheral blood. V is TRBV25-1 and J is TRBJ1-6; possible D gene TRBD1, 5 bases. CDR3 amino acids: CASSDPRDSPLHF. The CDR3 region has the DNA TGTGCCAGCAGTGACCCCAGGGATTCACCCCTCCACTTT. Drawing the rest from reference TRBV25-1 and TRBJ1-6, the complete variable domain is EADIYQTPRYLVIGTGKKITLECSQTMGHDKMYWYQQDPGMELHLIHYSYGVNSTEKGDLSSESTVSRIRTEHFPLTLESARPSHTSQYLCASSDPRDSPLHFGNGTRLTVT.